This T cell receptor beta chain was identified in a study of T cells in Graves' hyperthyroidism and ophthalmopathy. The overall study: The initial diagnosis was the point when peripheral blood was collected, ahead of any treatment.

It was at first hyperthyroidism diagnosis, before any ophthalmopathy symptoms, that the blood sample was taken. CDR3 length: 13 amino acids. Germline CDR1 SEHNR, CDR2 FQNEAQ (reference sequence). Trimming stripped 3 bases from V and 5 bases from J, with 11 bases between. The TCR beta CDR3 regions underwent amplification using RNA transcripts as the source. Initially, a first-round RT-PCR of the TCR CDR3 employed the HTBI primer set. MiXCR, run by TCRdb on the multiplex PCR reads, gives a single entry per CDR3 protein. The table records fewer than 400,000 distinct CDR3 sequences, 15% to 19% of them present only once.

The receptor's source is a woman aged 18 to 35 with Graves' hyperthyroidism that later progressed to Graves' ophthalmopathy. Sequenced material: blood. This chain joins TRBV7-9 and TRBJ2-7; possibly TRBD1 for D (5 bases). This CDR3 is CASSFKGKNEQYF. The CDR3 coding sequence is TGTGCCAGCAGCTTTAAGGGGAAGAACGAGCAGTACTTC.